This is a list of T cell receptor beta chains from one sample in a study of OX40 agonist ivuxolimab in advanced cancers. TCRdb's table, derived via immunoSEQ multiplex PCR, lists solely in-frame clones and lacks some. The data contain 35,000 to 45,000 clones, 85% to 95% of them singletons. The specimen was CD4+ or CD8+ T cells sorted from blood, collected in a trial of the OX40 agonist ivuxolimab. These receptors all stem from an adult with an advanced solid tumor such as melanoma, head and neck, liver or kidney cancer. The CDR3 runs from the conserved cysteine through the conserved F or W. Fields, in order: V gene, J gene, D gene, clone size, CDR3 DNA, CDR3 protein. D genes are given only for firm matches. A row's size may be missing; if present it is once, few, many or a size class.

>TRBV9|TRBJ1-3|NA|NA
TGTGCCAGCAGCGTAGCCACAGCAACAAGCTCTGGAAACACCATATATTTT
CASSVATATSSGNTIYF
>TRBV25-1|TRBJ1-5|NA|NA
TGTGCCAGCAGTGAACGTAATCAGCCCCAGCATTTT
CASSERNQPQHF
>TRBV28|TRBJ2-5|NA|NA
TGTGCCAGCAGTTTATACGTCGGTGTTCGGGAGACCCAGTACTTC
CASSLYVGVRETQYF
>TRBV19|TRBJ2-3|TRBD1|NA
TGTGCCAGTAGTACTTTGGGACAGGGGGATAATACGCAGTATTTT
CASSTLGQGDNTQYF
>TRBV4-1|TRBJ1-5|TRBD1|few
TGCGCCAGCAGCCAAAAGGTCAGGGGGAAGCCCCAGCATTTT
CASSQKVRGKPQHF
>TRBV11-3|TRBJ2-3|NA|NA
TGTGCCAGCAGCACGGGACATTTTCTCACAGATACGCAGTATTTT
CASSTGHFLTDTQYF
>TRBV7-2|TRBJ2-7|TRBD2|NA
TGTGCCAGCAGCTTGGTATGGAGCGGGAAAAAGGGAAATGGGGAGCAGTACTTC
CASSLVWSGKKGNGEQYF
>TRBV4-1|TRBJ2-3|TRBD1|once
TGCGCCAGCAGCCAAGGGTCCCCGACAGGGGGCGGCACAGATACGCAGTATTTT
CASSQGSPTGGGTDTQYF
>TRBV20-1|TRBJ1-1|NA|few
TGCAGTGCTTTTGAAGCTTTCTTT
CSAFEAFF
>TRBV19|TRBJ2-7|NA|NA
TGTGCCAGTACCGACGGATACTACGAGCAGTACTTC
CASTDGYYEQYF
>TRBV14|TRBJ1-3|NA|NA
TGTGCCAGCAGCGGTGTGGCGTTTTCTGGAAACACCATATATTTT
CASSGVAFSGNTIYF
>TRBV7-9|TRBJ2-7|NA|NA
TGTGCCAGCAGCCACACCTTGGAGGGGTTCGAGCAGTACTTC
CASSHTLEGFEQYF
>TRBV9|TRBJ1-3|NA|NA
TGTGCCAGCAGCGTAGAAGGGACTGGAAACACCATATATTTT
CASSVEGTGNTIYF
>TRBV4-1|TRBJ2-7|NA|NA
TGCGCCAGCAGCCAATTTGGAAGTGCCTACGAGCAGTACTTC
CASSQFGSAYEQYF
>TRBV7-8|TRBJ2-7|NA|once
TGTGCCAGCAGCATAAAGGACAGTTGGGACGAGCAGTACTTC
CASSIKDSWDEQYF
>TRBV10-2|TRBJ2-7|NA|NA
TGCGCCAGCAGTGTGACAGAGACCTACGAGCAGTACTTC
CASSVTETYEQYF
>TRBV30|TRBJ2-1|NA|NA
TGTGCCTGGGTAGCGGCCTACAATGAGCAGTTCTTC
CAWVAAYNEQFF
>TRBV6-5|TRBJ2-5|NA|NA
TGTGCCAGCAGTTACTCGCTTACAGGGTGGGGCCAGTACTTC
CASSYSLTGWGQYF
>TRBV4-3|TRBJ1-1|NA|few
TGCGCCAGCAGCCCTACACTGAACACTGAAGCTTTCTTT
CASSPTLNTEAFF
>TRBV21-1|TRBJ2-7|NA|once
TGTGCCAGCAGGACTACAGGGTTTGGGGCCTACGAGCAGTACTTC
CASRTTGFGAYEQYF
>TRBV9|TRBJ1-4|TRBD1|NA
TGTGCCAGCAGCGTAGGGGACAGGGGTATAAATGAAAAACTGTTTTTT
CASSVGDRGINEKLFF
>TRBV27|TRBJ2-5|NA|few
TGTGCCAGCAGTTTATTGACTAACCAAGAGACCCAGTACTTC
CASSLLTNQETQYF
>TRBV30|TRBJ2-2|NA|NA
TGTGCCTGGAGTCGAACCTGGCTAGGGACCCATAGTAACGCCGGGGAGCTGTTTTTT
CAWSRTWLGTHSNAGELFF
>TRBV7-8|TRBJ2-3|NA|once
TGTGCCAGCATGAGACAGGGCACAGATACGCAGTATTTT
CASMRQGTDTQYF
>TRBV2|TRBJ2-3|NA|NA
TGTGCCATACCGGGACTCCGCACAGATACGCAGTATTTT
CAIPGLRTDTQYF
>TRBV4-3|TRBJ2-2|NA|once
TGCGCCAGCAGCCAAGACCCTAGAAACACCGGGGAGCTGTTTTTT
CASSQDPRNTGELFF
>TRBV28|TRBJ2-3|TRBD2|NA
TGTGCCAGCAGTTTATGGGTTGGGACTAGCGGGACAGATACGCAGTATTTT
CASSLWVGTSGTDTQYF
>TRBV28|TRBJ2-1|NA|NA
TGTGCCAGCAGTTGGGATCTGGGGTTGCGCAATGAGCAGTTCTTC
CASSWDLGLRNEQFF
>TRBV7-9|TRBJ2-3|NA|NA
TGTGCCAGCAGCTTAAGTATGGCGGGAAGGATAGATACGCAGTATTTT
CASSLSMAGRIDTQYF
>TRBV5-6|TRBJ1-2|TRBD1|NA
TGTGCCAGCAGCCCGGGACAGGGGGCAGGTGGCTACACCTTC
CASSPGQGAGGYTF
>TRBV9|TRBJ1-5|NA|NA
TGTGCCAGCAGCGTATGGGGGGATGGCCAGCCCCAGCATTTT
CASSVWGDGQPQHF
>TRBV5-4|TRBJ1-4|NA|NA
TGTGCCAGCCAGCGAGGGAGTAATGAAAAACTGTTTTTT
CASQRGSNEKLFF
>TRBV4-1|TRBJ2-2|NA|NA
TGCGCCAGCAGCCAAGAAGCCCTGATTGCGAACACCGGGGGGCTGTTTTTT
CASSQEALIANTGGLFF
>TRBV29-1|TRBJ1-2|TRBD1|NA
TGCAGCGTTGTGATAGAGGACAGGGATTACTATGGCTACACCTTC
CSVVIEDRDYYGYTF
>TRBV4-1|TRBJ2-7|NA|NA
TGCGCCAGCAGCCAAGATGGCCCAGGGATCTACGAGCAGTACTTC
CASSQDGPGIYEQYF
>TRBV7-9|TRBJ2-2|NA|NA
TGTGCCAGCAGCTCTACGGGACACGGATACACCGGGGAGCTGTTTTTT
CASSSTGHGYTGELFF
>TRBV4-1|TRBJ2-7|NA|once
TGCGCCAGCAGCCAAGTTCCGCAATCCTACGAGCAGTACTTC
CASSQVPQSYEQYF